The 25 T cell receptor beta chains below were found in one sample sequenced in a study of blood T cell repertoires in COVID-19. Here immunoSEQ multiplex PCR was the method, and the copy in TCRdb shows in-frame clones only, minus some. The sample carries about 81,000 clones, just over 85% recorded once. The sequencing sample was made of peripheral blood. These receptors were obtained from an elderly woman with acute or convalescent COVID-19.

The CDR3 nucleotides are TGTGCCAGCAGTTCTGGACAGGGGAAAAATGAAAAACTGTTTTTT. It yields the protein CASSSGQGKNEKLFF. The chain recombines TRBV6-6 with TRBJ1-4; 9 bases line up with TRBD1. The germline V gene encodes CDR1 MNHNY and CDR2 SVGAGI (reference sequence). The CDR3 is 15 amino acids. V dropped 4 bases and J dropped 5; count of bases not matched to a gene: 5.

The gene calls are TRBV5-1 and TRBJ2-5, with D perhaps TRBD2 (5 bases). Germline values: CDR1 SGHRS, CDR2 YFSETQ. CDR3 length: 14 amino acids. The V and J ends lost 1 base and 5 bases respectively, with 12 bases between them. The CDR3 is CASSLIGLGETQYF. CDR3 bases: TGCGCCAGCAGCTTGATAGGACTCGGGGAGACCCAGTACTTC.

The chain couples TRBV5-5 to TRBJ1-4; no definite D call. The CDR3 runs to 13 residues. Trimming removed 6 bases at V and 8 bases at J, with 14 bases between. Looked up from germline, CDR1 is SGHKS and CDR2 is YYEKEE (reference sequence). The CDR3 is CASTPRVDEKLFF. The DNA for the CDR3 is TGTGCCAGCACCCCGCGGGTCGACGAAAAACTGTTTTTT.

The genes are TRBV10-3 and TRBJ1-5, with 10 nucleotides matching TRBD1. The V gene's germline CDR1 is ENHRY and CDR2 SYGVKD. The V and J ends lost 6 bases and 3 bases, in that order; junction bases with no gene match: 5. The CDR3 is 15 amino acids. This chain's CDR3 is CAIRAGTGVNQPQHF. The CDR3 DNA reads TGTGCCATCAGGGCCGGGACAGGGGTCAATCAGCCCCAGCATTTT.

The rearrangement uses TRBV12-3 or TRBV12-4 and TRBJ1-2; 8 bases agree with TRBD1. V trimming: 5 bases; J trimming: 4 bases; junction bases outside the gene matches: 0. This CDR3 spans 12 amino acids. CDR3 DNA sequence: TGTGCCAGCAGTACAGGGGGCTATGGCTACACCTTC. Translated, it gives CASSTGGYGYTF.

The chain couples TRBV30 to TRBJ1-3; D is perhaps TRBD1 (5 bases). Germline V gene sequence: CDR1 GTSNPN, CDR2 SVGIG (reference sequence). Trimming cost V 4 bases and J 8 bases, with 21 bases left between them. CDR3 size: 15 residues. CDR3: CAWTPLGSKGDTIYF. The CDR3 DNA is TGTGCCTGGACCCCACTCGGATCCAAAGGGGACACCATATATTTT.

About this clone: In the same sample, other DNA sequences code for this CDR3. The CDR3 loop reads CASSSRGNTEAFF. In nucleotides, the CDR3 is TGTGCCAGCAGTTCAAGGGGGAACACTGAAGCTTTCTTT. The gene calls are TRBV6-6 and TRBJ1-1, with a weak D call TRBD1 (5 bases). This CDR3 contains 13 residues. Trimming pared 4 bases from V and 1 base from J, leaving 7 bases between. CDR1 is MNHNY and CDR2 is SVGAGI in the germline V gene (reference sequence).

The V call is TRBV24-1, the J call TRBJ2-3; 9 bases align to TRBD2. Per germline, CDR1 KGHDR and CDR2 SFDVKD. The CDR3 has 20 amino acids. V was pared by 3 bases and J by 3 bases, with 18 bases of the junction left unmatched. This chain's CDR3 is CATSDRSSGSTAIRTDTQYF. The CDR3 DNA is TGTGCCACCAGTGATAGAAGTAGCGGGAGTACGGCAATAAGGACAGATACGCAGTATTTT.

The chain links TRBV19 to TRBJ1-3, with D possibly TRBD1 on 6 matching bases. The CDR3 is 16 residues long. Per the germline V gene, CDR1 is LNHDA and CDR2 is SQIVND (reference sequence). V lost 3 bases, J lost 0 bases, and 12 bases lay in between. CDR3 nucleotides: TGTGCCAGTAGTATCCTGACAGGCGTCTCTGGAAACACCATATATTTT. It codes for CASSILTGVSGNTIYF.

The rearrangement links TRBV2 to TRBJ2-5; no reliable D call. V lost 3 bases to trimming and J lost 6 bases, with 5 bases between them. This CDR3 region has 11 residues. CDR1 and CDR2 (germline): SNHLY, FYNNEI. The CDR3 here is CASSDKQTQYF. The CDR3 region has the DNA TGTGCCAGCAGTGATAAGCAGACCCAGTACTTC. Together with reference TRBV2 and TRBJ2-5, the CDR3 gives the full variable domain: EPEVTQTPSHQVTQMGQEVILRCVPISNHLYFYWYRQILGQKVEFLVSFYNNEISEKSEIFDDQFSVERPDGSNFTLKIRSTKLEDSAMYFCASSDKQTQYFGPGTRLLVL.

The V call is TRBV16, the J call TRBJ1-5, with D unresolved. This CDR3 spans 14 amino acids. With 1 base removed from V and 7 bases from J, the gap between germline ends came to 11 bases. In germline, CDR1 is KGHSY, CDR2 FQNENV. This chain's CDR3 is CASSQLNGGQPQHF. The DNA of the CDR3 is TGTGCCAGCAGCCAATTGAATGGAGGACAGCCCCAGCATTTT. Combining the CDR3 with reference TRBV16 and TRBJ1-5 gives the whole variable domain GEEVAQTPKHLVRGEGQKAKLYCAPIKGHSYVFWYQQVLKNEFKFLISFQNENVFDETGMPKERFSAKCLPNSPCSLEIQATKLEDSAVYFCASSQLNGGQPQHFGDGTRLSIL.

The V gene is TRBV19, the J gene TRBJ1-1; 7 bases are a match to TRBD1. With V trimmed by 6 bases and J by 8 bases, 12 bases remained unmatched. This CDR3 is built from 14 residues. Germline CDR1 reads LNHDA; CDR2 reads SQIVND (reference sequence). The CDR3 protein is CASSEVTGASEAFF. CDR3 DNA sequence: TGTGCCAGTAGCGAGGTTACAGGGGCGTCAGAAGCTTTCTTT.

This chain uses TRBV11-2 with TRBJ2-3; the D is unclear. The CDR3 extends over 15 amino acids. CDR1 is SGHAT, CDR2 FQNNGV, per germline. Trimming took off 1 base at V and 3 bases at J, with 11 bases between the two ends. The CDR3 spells CASSLGSYWTDTQYF. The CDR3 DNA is TGTGCCAGCAGCTTAGGTAGTTACTGGACAGATACGCAGTATTTT.

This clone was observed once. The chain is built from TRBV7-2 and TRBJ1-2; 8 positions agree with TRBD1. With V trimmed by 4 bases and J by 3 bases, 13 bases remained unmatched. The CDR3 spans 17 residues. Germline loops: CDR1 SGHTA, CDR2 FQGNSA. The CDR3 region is CASSSTGTGGAYYGYTF. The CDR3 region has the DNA TGTGCCAGCAGCTCGACCGGGACAGGAGGGGCTTACTATGGCTACACCTTC.

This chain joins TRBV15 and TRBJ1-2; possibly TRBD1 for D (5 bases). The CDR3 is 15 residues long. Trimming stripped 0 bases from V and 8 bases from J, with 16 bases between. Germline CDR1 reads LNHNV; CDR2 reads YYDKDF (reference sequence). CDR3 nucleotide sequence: TGTGCCACCAGCAGAGAAGTCAGTACAGGTCAGGGCTACACCTTC. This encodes CATSREVSTGQGYTF.

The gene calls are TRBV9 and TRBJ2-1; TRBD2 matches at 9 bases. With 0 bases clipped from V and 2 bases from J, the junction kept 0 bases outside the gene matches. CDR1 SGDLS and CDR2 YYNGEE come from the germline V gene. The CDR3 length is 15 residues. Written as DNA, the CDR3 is TGTGCCAGCAGCGTAGCTAGCGGGACCTACAATGAGCAGTTCTTC. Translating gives CASSVASGTYNEQFF. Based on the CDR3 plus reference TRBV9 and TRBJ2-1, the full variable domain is DSGVTQTPKHLITATGQRVTLRCSPRSGDLSVYWYQQSLDQGLQFLIQYYNGEERAKGNILERFSAQQFPDLHSELNLSSLELGDSALYFCASSVASGTYNEQFFGPGTRLTVL.

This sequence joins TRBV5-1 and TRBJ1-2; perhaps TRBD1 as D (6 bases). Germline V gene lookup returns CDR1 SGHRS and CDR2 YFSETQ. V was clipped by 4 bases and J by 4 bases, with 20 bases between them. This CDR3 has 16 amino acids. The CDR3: CASSRAGQDRLYGYTF. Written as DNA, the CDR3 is TGCGCCAGCAGCCGAGCGGGGCAGGACAGACTCTATGGCTACACCTTC.

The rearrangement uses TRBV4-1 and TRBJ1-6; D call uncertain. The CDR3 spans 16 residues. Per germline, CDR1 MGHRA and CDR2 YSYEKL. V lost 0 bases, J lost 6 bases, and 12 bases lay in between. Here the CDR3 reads CASSQEMAVRNSPLHF. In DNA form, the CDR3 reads TGCGCCAGCAGCCAAGAGATGGCAGTCCGTAATTCACCCCTCCACTTT.

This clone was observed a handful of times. This CDR3 reads CASSLAIRLETQYF. The DNA of the CDR3 is TGTGCCAGCAGCTTGGCCATCCGACTGGAGACCCAGTACTTC. The chain is built from TRBV5-6 and TRBJ2-5; no definite D call. This CDR3 is 14 amino acids long. CDR1 and CDR2 (germline): SGHDT, YYEEEE. V shed 0 bases and J shed 5 bases, with 11 bases lying between them. Supplemented by reference TRBV5-6 and TRBJ2-5, the full variable domain reads DAGVTQSPTHLIKTRGQQVTLRCSPKSGHDTVSWYQQALGQGPQFIFQYYEEEERQRGNFPDRFSGHQFPNYSSELNVNALLLGDSALYLCASSLAIRLETQYFGPGTRLLVL.

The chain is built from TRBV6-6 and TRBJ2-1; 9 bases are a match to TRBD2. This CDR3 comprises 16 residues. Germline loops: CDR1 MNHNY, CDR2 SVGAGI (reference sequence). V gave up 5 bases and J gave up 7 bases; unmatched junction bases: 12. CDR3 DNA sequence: TGTGCCAGCAGTCCCCCGACTAGCGGATACCGGAATGAGCAGTTCTTC. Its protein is CASSPPTSGYRNEQFF.

CDR3 nucleotides: TGTGCCAGCAGCTCCACTAGCGGGAGAGGTTCCGGGGAGCTGTTTTTT. Protein product: CASSSTSGRGSGELFF. The chain links TRBV9 to TRBJ2-2; 11 bases map to TRBD2. The V gene's germline CDR1 is SGDLS and CDR2 YYNGEE. The V segment lost 4 bases and the J segment 6 bases; nucleotides outside the gene matches: 8. This CDR3 is built from 16 residues.

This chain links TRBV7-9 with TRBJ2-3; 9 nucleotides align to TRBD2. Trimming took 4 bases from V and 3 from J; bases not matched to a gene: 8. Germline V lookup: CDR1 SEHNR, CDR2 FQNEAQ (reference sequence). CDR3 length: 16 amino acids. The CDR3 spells CASSYTGTSMTDTQYF. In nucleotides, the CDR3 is TGTGCCAGCAGCTATACCGGGACTAGCATGACAGATACGCAGTATTTT.

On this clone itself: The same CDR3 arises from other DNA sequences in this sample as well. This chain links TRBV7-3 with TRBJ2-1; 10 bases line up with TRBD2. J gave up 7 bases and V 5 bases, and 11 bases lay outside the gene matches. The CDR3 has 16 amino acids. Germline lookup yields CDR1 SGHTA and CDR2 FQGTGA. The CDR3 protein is CASSPQFSGRGNEQFF. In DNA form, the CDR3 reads TGTGCCAGCAGCCCACAGTTCAGCGGGAGGGGGAATGAGCAGTTCTTC.

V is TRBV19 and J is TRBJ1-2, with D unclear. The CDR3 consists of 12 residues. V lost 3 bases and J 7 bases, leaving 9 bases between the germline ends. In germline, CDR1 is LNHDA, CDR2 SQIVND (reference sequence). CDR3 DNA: TGTGCCAGTAGTATGGGGAGTGCTGGCTACACCTTC. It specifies CASSMGSAGYTF.

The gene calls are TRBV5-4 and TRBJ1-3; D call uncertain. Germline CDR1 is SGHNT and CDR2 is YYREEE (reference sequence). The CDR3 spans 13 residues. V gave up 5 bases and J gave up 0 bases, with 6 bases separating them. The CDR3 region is CASRSSSGNTIYF. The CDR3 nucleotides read TGTGCCAGCAGAAGCTCCTCTGGAAACACCATATATTTT.